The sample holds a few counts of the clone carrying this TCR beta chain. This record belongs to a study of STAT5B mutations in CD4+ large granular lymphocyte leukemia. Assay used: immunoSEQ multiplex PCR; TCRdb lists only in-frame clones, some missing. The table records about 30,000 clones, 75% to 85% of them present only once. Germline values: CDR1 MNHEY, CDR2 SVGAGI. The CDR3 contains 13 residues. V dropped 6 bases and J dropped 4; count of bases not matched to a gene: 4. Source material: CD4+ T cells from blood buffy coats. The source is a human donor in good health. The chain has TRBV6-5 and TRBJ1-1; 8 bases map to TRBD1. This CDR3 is CASRNTGGTEAFF. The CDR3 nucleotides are TGTGCCAGCAGAAACACAGGGGGCACTGAAGCTTTCTTT.